This TCR beta chain was sequenced during a study of blood T cell repertoires in COVID-19. The wider study: Collection of acute and convalescent COVID-19 samples took place in the United States, Italy and Spain.

The ends were cut back, 2 bases at V and 6 bases at J, with 13 bases in the middle. CDR1 and CDR2 (germline): KGHSH, LQKENI. The CDR3 runs to 15 residues. Original handling: Reference gene primers were amplified, and this amplification served to estimate nucleated cell counts. Generated by immunoSEQ multiplex PCR, the TCRdb table keeps only in-frame clones and is missing some. V and J calls and clone size are copied from that table; D and trimming were computed from the DNA. The sample holds roughly 250,000 clones, approximately 90% seen once. The origin of this receptor is a woman in her forties with acute or convalescent COVID-19. V usage is TRBV18 and J usage is TRBJ2-2; perhaps TRBD2 as D (5 bases). The sequenced material came from peripheral blood. The CDR3 DNA is TGTGCCAGCTCACCAGGGAGAGCGGCCTCCGGGGAGCTGTTTTTT. Translation gives CASSPGRAASGELFF.